This TCR beta chain comes out of a study of OX40 agonist ivuxolimab in advanced cancers. On the study more broadly: The patients received ivuxolimab by intravenous route every 2 weeks at 0.01 to 10 mg/kg. Treatment received earlier with anti-PD-1, anti-PD-L1 or anti-CTLA-4 agents was allowed, and roughly 40% had some. Study-level points and caveats: In the expanded peripheral T cells, antigen specificity was never determined. On average, a greater number of expanded clones characterised CD8+ T cells relative to CD4+.

Assay: immunoSEQ multiplex PCR; the TCRdb copy retains only in-frame clones and omits some. The table has over 30,000 clones, about four fifths seen once. Germline CDR1 is LNHDA and CDR2 is SQIVND (reference sequence). The CDR3 consists of 19 residues. Trimming stripped 1 base from V and 4 bases from J, with 23 bases between. Notes on this clone: What it binds is unknown.

The chain links TRBV19 to TRBJ1-5, with D perhaps matching TRBD1 (6 bases). The origin of this receptor is an adult with an advanced solid tumor such as melanoma, head and neck, liver or kidney cancer. Here the sequenced sample was CD4+ or CD8+ T cells sorted from blood, taken in a trial of the OX40 agonist ivuxolimab. The CDR3 DNA reads TGTGCCAGTAGTATAGGCGGTGCGGGGGCCACTTCTAATAATCAGCCCCAGCATTTT. It is translated as CASSIGGAGATSNNQPQHF.